Shown below are 20 T cell receptor beta chains from a single sample sequenced in a study of pediatric ulcerative colitis. Only in-frame clones appear in the TCRdb table, and some are missing; sequencing was by immunoSEQ multiplex PCR. The table lists over 35,000 clones, approximately 87% of them singletons, with roughly 25% in the top ten. Specimen: blood. Source of these receptors: a girl aged 5 to 17 with moderate ulcerative colitis.

The chain has TRBV7-8 and TRBJ1-1; tentative D call: TRBD1 (6 bases). V dropped 4 bases and J dropped 4 bases, with 16 bases sitting between them. The CDR3 loop spans 15 amino acids. CDR1 is SGHVS, CDR2 FQNEAQ, per germline. In DNA form, the CDR3 reads TGTGCCAGCAGCTCCTCCCGAGGGGGGGGCACTGAAGCTTTCTTT. Its protein is CASSSSRGGGTEAFF.

V and J are TRBV28 and TRBJ1-5, with D maybe TRBD1 (5 bases). The V end lost 3 bases, the J end lost 5 bases, and 14 bases lay between the germline ends. The CDR3 is made up of 15 amino acids. Germline lookup yields CDR1 MDHEN and CDR2 SYDVKM. The CDR3 loop is CASSLVAGFHQPQHF. Written as DNA, the CDR3 is TGTGCCAGCAGTTTGGTAGCAGGGTTTCATCAGCCCCAGCATTTT.

The chain carries TRBV7-8 and TRBJ1-2; D not resolved. The CDR3 extends over 13 amino acids. The germline V gene encodes CDR1 SGHVS and CDR2 FQNEAQ. V was clipped by 5 bases and J by 4 bases, with 11 bases between them. The CDR3 nucleotides read TGTGCCAGCAGCCTCGGGTCGGGCTATGGCTACACCTTC. This sequence encodes CASSLGSGYGYTF.

V is TRBV6-5 and J is TRBJ2-7; tentative D call: TRBD1 (5 bases). Trimming removed 7 bases from V and 3 bases from J, with 19 bases in between. CDR1 is MNHEY and CDR2 is SVGAGI in the germline V gene. The CDR3 extends over 15 amino acids. CDR3 nucleotide sequence: TGTGCCAGCACCGACAGAGGTACTGGCGGCTACGAGCAGTACTTC. Translation: CASTDRGTGGYEQYF.

Turning to this clone: This may arise from a read error, as a much more abundant clone is one base away. Other DNA sequences within the sample encode an identical CDR3. The CDR3 loop reads CASSLTGGNSGNTIYF. The CDR3 DNA reads as TGTGCCAGCAGCCTCACAGGGGGTAACTCTGGAAACACCATATATTTT. The chain recombines TRBV7-2 with TRBJ1-3; 8 bases match TRBD1. This CDR3 is 16 amino acids long. Germline V lookup: CDR1 SGHTA, CDR2 FQGNSA. The junction had 6 bases not matched to a gene; V was cut back by 5 bases and J by 0 bases.

The chain couples TRBV18 to TRBJ1-2; D may be TRBD1 (6 bases). The CDR3 loop spans 15 amino acids. Trimming cost V 2 bases and J 6 bases, with 16 bases left between them. The V gene's germline CDR1 is KGHSH and CDR2 LQKENI. The CDR3 nucleotides are TGTGCCAGCTCACCAATGTGGGAAAGGACAGATGGCTACACCTTC. Translating it yields CASSPMWERTDGYTF.

The CDR3 sequence: CASSSLDLGMSSGNTIYF. As DNA, the CDR3 is TGCGCCAGCAGCTCTCTAGACCTCGGCATGAGCTCTGGAAACACCATATATTTT. The V and J genes are TRBV4-1 and TRBJ1-3; D is unclear. Deletions cut 5 bases from V and 0 bases from J, with 20 bases between. The CDR3 consists of 18 residues. CDR1 and CDR2 from the germline V gene are MGHRA and YSYEKL.

This rearrangement joins TRBV7-9 to TRBJ2-7, with a tentative D call TRBD1 (6 bases). CDR3 length: 13 amino acids. V was clipped by 6 bases and J by 4 bases, with 13 bases between them. Germline V gene lookup returns CDR1 SEHNR and CDR2 FQNEAQ (reference sequence). CDR3 nucleotides: TGTGCCAGCAGTAACAGGGCGCCTTACGAGCAGTACTTC. Residues: CASSNRAPYEQYF.

This clone was picked up one time. This sequence joins TRBV5-4 and TRBJ2-5, with D perhaps matching TRBD2 (7 bases). This CDR3 has 16 residues. Germline V gene lookup returns CDR1 SGHNT and CDR2 YYREEE (reference sequence). The V end lost 0 bases, the J end lost 1 base, and 13 bases lay between the germline ends. The CDR3 sequence is CASSLATGGRQETQYF. In nucleotides, the CDR3 is TGTGCCAGCAGCTTGGCCACGGGGGGCCGCCAAGAGACCCAGTACTTC.

The V gene is TRBV30, the J gene TRBJ2-7, with D unclear. V dropped 6 bases and J dropped 7 bases, with 19 bases sitting between them. This CDR3 has 13 residues. Germline V gene sequence: CDR1 GTSNPN, CDR2 SVGIG (reference sequence). In DNA form, the CDR3 reads TGTGCCTGTGACCAGTCTCCTCCTACGGAGCAGTACTTC. It translates to CACDQSPPTEQYF.

The chain is built from TRBV30 and TRBJ2-6; maybe TRBD1 (5 bases). Deletions cut 7 bases from V and 5 bases from J, with 15 bases between. The CDR3 totals 14 residues. Germline V CDR1 and CDR2: GTSNPN, SVGIG (reference sequence). The DNA for the CDR3 is TGTGCCTACCAGCCAGGGATCAGGGCCAACGTCCTGACTTTC. It is translated as CAYQPGIRANVLTF. The full variable domain, its missing parts supplied by reference TRBV30 and TRBJ2-6, is SQTIHQWPATLVQPVGSPLSLECTVEGTSNPNLYWYRQAAGRGLQLLFYSVGIGQISSEVPQNLSASRPQDRQFILSSKKLLLSDSGFYLCAYQPGIRANVLTFGAGSRLTVL.

As DNA, the CDR3 is TGTGCCTGGAGTGTTGTTCAAGTTTATGGCACGGGAGAGCAGTTCTTC. Protein sequence: CAWSVVQVYGTGEQFF. This chain links TRBV30 with TRBJ2-1; D may be TRBD2 (5 bases). Germline CDR1 reads GTSNPN; CDR2 reads SVGIG (reference sequence). This CDR3 comprises 16 residues. V lost 0 bases and J lost 10, with 22 bases in between.

This chain connects TRBV10-2 to TRBJ2-2; 10 bases line up with TRBD1. The V gene end was trimmed by 6 bases and the J gene end by 5 bases; junction bases not matched to a gene: 3. The CDR3 extends over 14 amino acids. CDR1 WSHSY and CDR2 SAAADI come from the germline V gene. For the CDR3, the DNA is TGCGCCAGCAGAGGACAGGGGGGGACCGGGGAGCTGTTTTTT. This codes for CASRGQGGTGELFF.

This clone turned up a few times. The J gene is TRBJ1-5, the V gene TRBV6-1; D gene ambiguous. CDR1 is MNHNS, CDR2 SASEGT, per germline. This CDR3 is built from 16 residues. V was clipped by 4 bases and J by 6 bases, with 19 bases between them. The CDR3 is CASSAPPGKVSQPQHF. DNA for the CDR3: TGTGCCAGCAGTGCTCCCCCGGGGAAGGTAAGTCAGCCCCAGCATTTT.

CDR3 protein: CASSEDRVGNEQFF. The CDR3 bases are TGTGCCAGCAGCGAGGACAGGGTGGGGAATGAGCAGTTCTTC. The chain links TRBV7-8 to TRBJ2-1, with 8 positions matching TRBD1. Germline V gene sequence: CDR1 SGHVS, CDR2 FQNEAQ. Germline trimming cut 5 bases from V and 7 bases from J; bases unmatched to any gene: 7. The CDR3 is 14 amino acids.

The chain links TRBV19 to TRBJ1-1, with D uncertain. The CDR3 contains 15 residues. V was cut by 5 bases and J by 0 bases, with 13 bases left in between. In germline, CDR1 is LNHDA, CDR2 SQIVND (reference sequence). The CDR3 protein is CASSLGDRVNTEAFF. The CDR3 DNA follows: TGTGCCAGTAGTCTCGGAGATAGGGTGAACACTGAAGCTTTCTTT.

This chain joins TRBV7-9 and TRBJ2-7; D unresolved. The V and J ends lost 5 bases and 2 bases respectively, with 4 bases between them. The CDR3 sequence is 11 residues long. Germline CDR1 and CDR2: SEHNR and FQNEAQ (reference sequence). The CDR3 loop is CASSPAYEQYF. The CDR3 region has the DNA TGTGCCAGCAGCCCAGCCTACGAGCAGTACTTC.

The V call is TRBV19, the J call TRBJ2-7; TRBD2 might be the D (6 bases). CDR3 length equals 14 residues. Germline V gene sequence: CDR1 LNHDA, CDR2 SQIVND (reference sequence). Trimming pared 0 bases from V and 2 bases from J, leaving 8 bases between. This CDR3 reads CASSIDLATYEQYF. CDR3 nucleotides: TGTGCCAGTAGTATAGATCTAGCGACCTACGAGCAGTACTTC.

The gene calls are TRBV6-1 and TRBJ1-2; the match to TRBD1 covers 9 bases. Germline V gene data show CDR1 as MNHNS and CDR2 as SASEGT. CDR3 length equals 13 residues. Germline trimming cut 6 bases from V and 8 bases from J; bases unmatched to any gene: 7. Here the CDR3 reads CASRMGQGGGYTF. The CDR3 region has the DNA TGTGCCAGCAGGATGGGACAGGGAGGAGGCTACACCTTC.

This chain uses TRBV5-1 with TRBJ1-4; D ambiguous. Looked up from germline, CDR1 is SGHRS and CDR2 is YFSETQ. This CDR3 has 13 amino acids. Trimming removed 4 bases from V and 8 bases from J, with 12 bases in between. In DNA, the CDR3 is TGCGCCAGCAGCCTTGGAGGAGGAGAAAAACTGTTTTTT. Translation gives CASSLGGGEKLFF.